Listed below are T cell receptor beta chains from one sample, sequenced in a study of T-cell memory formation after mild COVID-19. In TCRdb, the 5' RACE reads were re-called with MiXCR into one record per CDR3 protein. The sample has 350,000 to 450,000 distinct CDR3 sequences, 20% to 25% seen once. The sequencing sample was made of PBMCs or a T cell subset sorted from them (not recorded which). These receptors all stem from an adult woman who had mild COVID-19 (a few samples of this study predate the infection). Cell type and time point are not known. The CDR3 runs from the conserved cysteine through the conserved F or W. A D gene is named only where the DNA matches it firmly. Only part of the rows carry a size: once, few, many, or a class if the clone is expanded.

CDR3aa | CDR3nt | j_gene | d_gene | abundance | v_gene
CASRQGQISNQPQHF | TGTGCCAGCAGACAGGGACAGATAAGCAATCAGCCCCAGCATTTT | TRBJ1-5 | TRBD1 | few | TRBV12-3/TRBV12-4
CSVGTDTQYF | TGCAGCGTGGGTACGGATACGCAGTATTTT | TRBJ2-3 | . | few | TRBV29-1
CASSVDLGVTYEQYF | TGTGCCAGCAGCGTAGACCTAGGGGTGACCTACGAGCAGTACTTC | TRBJ2-7 | . | few | TRBV9
CATKTWLAESYEQYF | TGTGCCACCAAAACTTGGCTAGCGGAAAGCTACGAGCAGTACTTC | TRBJ2-7 | TRBD2 | . | TRBV7-9
CASSAGQPYEQYF | TGTGCCAGCAGCGCGGGACAGCCCTACGAGCAGTACTTC | TRBJ2-7 | . | . | TRBV7-9
CSASSLVKGGTGELFF | TGCAGTGCTAGTTCCCTAGTTAAGGGAGGCACCGGGGAGCTGTTTTTT | TRBJ2-2 | . | . | TRBV20-1
CASSFNRLPYTEAFF | TGTGCCAGCAGCTTTAACAGGTTACCCTACACTGAAGCTTTCTTT | TRBJ1-1 | . | . | TRBV13
CASSLGGPEFF | TGCGCCAGCAGCTTGGGGGGCCCGGAGTTCTTC | TRBJ2-1 | . | few | TRBV5-1
CASSLAGGARDEQFF | TGCGCCAGCAGCTTAGCGGGAGGGGCTAGGGATGAGCAGTTCTTC | TRBJ2-1 | TRBD2 | few | TRBV5-1
CASSLALAGETKYF | TGTGCCAGCAGCTTGGCTCTAGCGGGAGAGACCAAGTACTTC | TRBJ2-5 | TRBD2 | . | TRBV7-2
CSAPRDGIPYEQYF | TGCAGTGCTCCCCGGGACGGCATTCCCTACGAGCAGTACTTC | TRBJ2-7 | . | . | TRBV20-1
CATSSSQMNSYEQYF | TGTGCCACCAGTTCCAGCCAAATGAACTCCTACGAGCAGTACTTC | TRBJ2-7 | . | few | TRBV24-1
CAISASGTSASYEQYF | TGTGCCATCAGTGCCTCCGGGACTAGCGCATCCTACGAGCAGTACTTC | TRBJ2-7 | TRBD2 | . | TRBV10-3
CATSREQVLETQYF | TGTGCCACCAGCAGAGAACAGGTCCTCGAGACCCAGTACTTC | TRBJ2-5 | . | . | TRBV15
CAISSSDGFTDTQYF | TGTGCCATCAGCTCTAGCGACGGTTTCACAGATACGCAGTATTTT | TRBJ2-3 | . | . | TRBV10-3
CATSDEQGSGNYGYTF | TGTGCCACCAGTGATGAACAGGGGTCAGGGAACTATGGCTACACCTTC | TRBJ1-2 | TRBD1 | . | TRBV24-1
CAIREGNPYEQYF | TGTGCCATCAGGGAGGGAAACCCCTACGAGCAGTACTTC | TRBJ2-7 | . | . | TRBV10-3
CASSQSGGRETQYF | TGTGCCAGCAGCCAGTCCGGGGGGCGAGAGACCCAGTACTTC | TRBJ2-5 | . | few | TRBV14
CASIPGQVTSAFF | TGTGCCAGCATACCGGGACAGGTTACCTCGGCTTTCTTT | TRBJ1-1 | TRBD1 | . | TRBV12-3/TRBV12-4
CASSLSGTSGFLTDTQYF | TGTGCCAGCAGCTTGTCGGGGACTAGCGGGTTCCTCACAGATACGCAGTATTTT | TRBJ2-3 | TRBD2 | . | TRBV5-4
CASSLYHGLTDQPQHF | TGTGCCAGCAGCTTATATCACGGACTGACGGATCAGCCCCAGCATTTT | TRBJ1-5 | . | . | TRBV7-6
CSARVLASGRINEQYF | TGCAGTGCTAGAGTATTGGCTAGCGGGAGAATTAACGAGCAGTACTTC | TRBJ2-7 | TRBD2 | . | TRBV20-1
CSAGGQGIGQPQHF | TGCAGTGCTGGGGGACAGGGGATCGGCCAGCCCCAGCATTTT | TRBJ1-5 | TRBD1 | . | TRBV20-1
CASSVMAGDYEQYF | TGTGCCAGCAGCGTCATGGCGGGGGACTACGAGCAGTACTTC | TRBJ2-7 | TRBD2 | . | TRBV5-6
CASSLVFNKGATRTQYF | TGCGCCAGCAGCTTGGTTTTCAATAAGGGGGCGACAAGGACCCAGTACTTC | TRBJ2-5 | TRBD1 | . | TRBV5-1
CASSRRGRNEQYF | TGTGCCAGCAGCCGGAGGGGCAGGAACGAGCAGTACTTC | TRBJ2-7 | . | many | TRBV3-1
CASSYGGTGASNEQFF | TGTGCCAGCAGTTATGGTGGAACGGGAGCGAGCAATGAGCAGTTCTTC | TRBJ2-1 | . | . | TRBV6-5
CAISERGYSNQPQHF | TGTGCCATCAGTGAGCGGGGTTATAGCAATCAGCCCCAGCATTTT | TRBJ1-5 | . | . | TRBV10-3
CASSFRQGGGQPQHF | TGTGCCAGCAGCTTTAGGCAGGGGGGCGGGCAGCCCCAGCATTTT | TRBJ1-5 | TRBD1 | . | TRBV13
CASSTTGLSSYEQYF | TGTGCCAGCAGTACCACAGGGCTGAGCTCCTACGAGCAGTACTTC | TRBJ2-7 | . | . | TRBV7-9
CATSQGGGTEAFF | TGTGCCACTTCCCAAGGGGGTGGCACTGAAGCTTTCTTT | TRBJ1-1 | . | . | TRBV24-1
CASSPRGGGADTQYF | TGTGCCAGCAGTCCCCGAGGAGGTGGTGCAGATACGCAGTATTTT | TRBJ2-3 | . | . | TRBV6-2/TRBV6-3
CASSPLTGTGPYEQYF | TGTGCCAGCAGCCCACTAACCGGGACAGGGCCCTACGAGCAGTACTTC | TRBJ2-7 | TRBD1 | once | TRBV5-5
CASSRDRFGYTF | TGCGCCAGCAGTCGTGACAGGTTTGGCTACACCTTC | TRBJ1-2 | . | . | TRBV5-1
CASSPGTGGSGGAEAFF | TGCGCCAGCAGCCCCGGGACAGGGGGGTCCGGTGGGGCTGAAGCTTTCTTT | TRBJ1-1 | TRBD1 | . | TRBV5-1
CASSPPPANEKLFF | TGTGCCAGCAGCCCCCCTCCGGCTAATGAAAAACTGTTTTTT | TRBJ1-4 | . | . | TRBV11-2
CATSDKDRYAGELFF | TGTGCCACCAGTGACAAGGACAGGTACGCCGGGGAGCTGTTTTTT | TRBJ2-2 | TRBD1 | few | TRBV24-1
CASSPLQSGLAGNTIYF | TGCGCCAGCAGCCCCCTCCAGTCCGGATTAGCTGGAAACACCATATATTTT | TRBJ1-3 | . | . | TRBV5-1
CSAVAGGSYNEQFF | TGCAGTGCCGTCGCGGGCGGCTCCTACAATGAGCAGTTCTTC | TRBJ2-1 | . | . | TRBV20-1
CASSRDSDTQYF | TGTGCCAGCAGTCGTGATTCGGATACGCAGTATTTT | TRBJ2-3 | . | . | TRBV2
CASSPAGTSGGAYEQYF | TGTGCCAGCAGCCCAGCCGGGACTAGCGGGGGGGCCTACGAGCAGTACTTC | TRBJ2-7 | TRBD2 | . | TRBV7-3
CASSSQYTGELFF | TGTGCCAGCAGTTCCCAGTACACCGGGGAGCTGTTTTTT | TRBJ2-2 | . | few | TRBV12-3/TRBV12-4